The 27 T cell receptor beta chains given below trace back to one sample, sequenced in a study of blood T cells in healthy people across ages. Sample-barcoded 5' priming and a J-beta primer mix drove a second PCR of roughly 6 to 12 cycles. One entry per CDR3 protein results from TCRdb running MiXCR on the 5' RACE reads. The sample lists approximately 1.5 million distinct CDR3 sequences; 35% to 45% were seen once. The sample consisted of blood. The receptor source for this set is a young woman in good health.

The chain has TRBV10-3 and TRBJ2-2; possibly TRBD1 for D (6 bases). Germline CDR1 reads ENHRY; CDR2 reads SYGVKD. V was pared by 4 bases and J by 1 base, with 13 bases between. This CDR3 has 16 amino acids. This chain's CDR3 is CAISGLGQLNTGELFF. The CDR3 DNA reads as TGTGCCATCAGTGGGCTGGGACAACTGAACACCGGGGAGCTGTTTTTT.

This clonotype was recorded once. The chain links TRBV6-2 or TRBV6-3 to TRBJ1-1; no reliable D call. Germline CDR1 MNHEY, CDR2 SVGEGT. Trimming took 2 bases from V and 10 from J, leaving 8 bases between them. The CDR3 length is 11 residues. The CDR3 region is CASSYGRGAFF. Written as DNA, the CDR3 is TGTGCCAGCAGTTACGGACGTGGAGCTTTCTTT.

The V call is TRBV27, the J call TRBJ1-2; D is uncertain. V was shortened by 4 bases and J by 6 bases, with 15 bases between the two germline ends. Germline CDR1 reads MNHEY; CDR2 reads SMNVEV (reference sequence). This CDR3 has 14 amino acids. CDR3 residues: CASSSTLDDNGYTF. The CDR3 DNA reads TGTGCCAGCAGTTCCACCCTCGACGACAATGGCTACACCTTC.

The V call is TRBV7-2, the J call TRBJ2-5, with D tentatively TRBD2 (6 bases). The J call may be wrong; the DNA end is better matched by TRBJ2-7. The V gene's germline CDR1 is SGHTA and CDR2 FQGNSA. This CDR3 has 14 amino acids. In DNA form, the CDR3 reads TGTGCCAGCAGCTTTTCCGGGACTCGGGACGAGCAGTACTTC. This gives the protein CASSFSGTRDEQYF.

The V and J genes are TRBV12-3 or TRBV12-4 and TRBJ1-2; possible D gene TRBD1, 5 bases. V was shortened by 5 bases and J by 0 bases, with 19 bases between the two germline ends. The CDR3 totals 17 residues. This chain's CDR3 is CASSPPGGDIPNYGYTF. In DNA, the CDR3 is TGTGCCAGCAGTCCACCCGGGGGTGACATTCCTAACTATGGCTACACCTTC.

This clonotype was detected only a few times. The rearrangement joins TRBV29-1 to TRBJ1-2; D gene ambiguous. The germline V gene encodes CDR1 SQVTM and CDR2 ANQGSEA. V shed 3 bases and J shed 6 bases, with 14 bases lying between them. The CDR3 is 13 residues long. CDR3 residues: CSVDTNLGHGYTF. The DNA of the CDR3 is TGCAGCGTTGACACCAACCTCGGGCATGGCTACACCTTC.

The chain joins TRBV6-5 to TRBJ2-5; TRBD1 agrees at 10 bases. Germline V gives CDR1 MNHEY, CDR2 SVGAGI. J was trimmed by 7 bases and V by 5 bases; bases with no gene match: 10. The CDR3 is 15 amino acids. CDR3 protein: CASSQGQGRLGTQYF. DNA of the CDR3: TGTGCCAGCAGTCAGGGACAGGGGAGACTAGGGACCCAGTACTTC.

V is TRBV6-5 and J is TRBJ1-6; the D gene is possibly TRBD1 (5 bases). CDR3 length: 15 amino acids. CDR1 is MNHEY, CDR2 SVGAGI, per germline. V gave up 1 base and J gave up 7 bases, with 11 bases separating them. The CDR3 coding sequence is TGTGCCAGCAGTTACTTTCAGGGCGGCAATTCACCCCTCCACTTT. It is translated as CASSYFQGGNSPLHF.

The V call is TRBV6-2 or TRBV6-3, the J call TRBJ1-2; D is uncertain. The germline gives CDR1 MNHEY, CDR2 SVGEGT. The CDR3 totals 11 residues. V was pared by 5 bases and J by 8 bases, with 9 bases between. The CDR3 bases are TGTGCCAGCAGTCCGGACCTGGGCTACACCTTC. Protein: CASSPDLGYTF.

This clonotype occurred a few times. The CDR3 DNA reads as TGCAGTGCTAGAGATATGGGGAGGGTTTCGGACACTGAAGCTTTCTTT. As protein: CSARDMGRVSDTEAFF. The chain has TRBV20-1 and TRBJ1-1; no firm D call. The germline V and J ends were trimmed by 0 bases and 3 bases, with 17 bases remaining between them. CDR3 size: 16 residues. From germline, CDR1 is DFQATT and CDR2 SNEGSKA (reference sequence).

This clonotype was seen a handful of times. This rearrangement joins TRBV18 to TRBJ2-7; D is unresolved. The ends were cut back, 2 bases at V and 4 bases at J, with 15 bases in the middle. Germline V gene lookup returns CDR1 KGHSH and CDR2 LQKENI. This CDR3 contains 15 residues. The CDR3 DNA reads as TGTGCCAGCTCACCAAACTATCGGCACAAGTACGAGCAGTACTTC. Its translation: CASSPNYRHKYEQYF. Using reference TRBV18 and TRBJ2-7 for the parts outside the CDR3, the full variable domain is NAGVMQNPRHLVRRRGQEARLRCSPMKGHSHVYWYRQLPEEGLKFMVYLQKENIIDESGMPKERFSAEFPKEGPSILRIQQVVRGDSAAYFCASSPNYRHKYEQYFGPGTRLTVT.

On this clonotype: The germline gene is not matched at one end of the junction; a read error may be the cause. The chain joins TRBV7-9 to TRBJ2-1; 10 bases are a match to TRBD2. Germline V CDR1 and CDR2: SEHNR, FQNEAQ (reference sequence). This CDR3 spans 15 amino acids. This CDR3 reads CSSSLRAGGWNEQFF. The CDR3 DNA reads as TGTTCCAGCAGCTTAAGAGCGGGAGGGTGGAATGAGCAGTTCTTC. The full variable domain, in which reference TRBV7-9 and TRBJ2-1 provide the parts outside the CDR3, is DTGVSQNPRHKITKRGQNVTFRCDPISEHNRLYWYRQTLGQGPEFLTYFQNEAQLEKSRLLSDRFSAERPKGSFSTLEIQRTEQGDSAMYLCSSSLRAGGWNEQFFGPGTRLTVL.

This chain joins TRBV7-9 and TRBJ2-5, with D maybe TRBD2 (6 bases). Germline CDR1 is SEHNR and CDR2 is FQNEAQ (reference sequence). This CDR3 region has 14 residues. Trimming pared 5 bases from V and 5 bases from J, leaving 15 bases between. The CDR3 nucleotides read TGTGCCAGCAGCCATCGGGACTTTTTGGAGACCCAGTACTTC. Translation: CASSHRDFLETQYF.

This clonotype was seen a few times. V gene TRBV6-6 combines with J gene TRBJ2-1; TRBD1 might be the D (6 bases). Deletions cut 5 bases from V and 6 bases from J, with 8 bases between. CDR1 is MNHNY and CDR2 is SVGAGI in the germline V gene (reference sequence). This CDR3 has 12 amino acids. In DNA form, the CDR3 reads TGTGCCAGCAGTCGGACAGTCAATGAGCAGTTCTTC. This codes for CASSRTVNEQFF.

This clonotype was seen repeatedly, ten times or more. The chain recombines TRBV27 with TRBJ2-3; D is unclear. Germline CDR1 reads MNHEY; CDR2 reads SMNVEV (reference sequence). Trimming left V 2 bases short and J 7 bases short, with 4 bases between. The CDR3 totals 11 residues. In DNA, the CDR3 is TGTGCCAGCAGTTTAGGCAATACGCAGTATTTT. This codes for CASSLGNTQYF.

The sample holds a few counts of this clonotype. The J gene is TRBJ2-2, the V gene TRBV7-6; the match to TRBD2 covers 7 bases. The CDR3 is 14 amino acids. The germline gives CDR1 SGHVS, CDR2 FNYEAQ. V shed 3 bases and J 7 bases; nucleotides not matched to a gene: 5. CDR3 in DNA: TGTGCCAGCAGCTTGCGGGGGTCAATCGGGGAGCTGTTTTTT. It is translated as CASSLRGSIGELFF. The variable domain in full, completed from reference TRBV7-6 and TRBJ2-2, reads GAGVSQSPRYKVTKRGQDVALRCDPISGHVSLYWYRQALGQGPEFLTYFNYEAQQDKSGLPNDRFSAERPEGSISTLTIQRTEQRDSAMYRCASSLRGSIGELFFGEGSRLTVL.

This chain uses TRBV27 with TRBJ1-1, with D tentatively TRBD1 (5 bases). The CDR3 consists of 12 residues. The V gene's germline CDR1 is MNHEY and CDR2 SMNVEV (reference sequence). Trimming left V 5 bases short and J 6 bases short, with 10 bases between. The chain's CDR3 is CASSPGAPEAFF. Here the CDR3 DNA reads TGTGCCAGCAGTCCTGGGGCACCTGAAGCTTTCTTT.

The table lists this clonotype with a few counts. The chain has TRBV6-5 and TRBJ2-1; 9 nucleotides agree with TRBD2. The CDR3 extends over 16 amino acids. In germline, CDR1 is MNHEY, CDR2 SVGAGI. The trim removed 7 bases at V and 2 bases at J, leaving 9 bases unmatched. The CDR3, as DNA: TGTGCCAGCACTCCGGGGCTAGCGGGGCCCTACAATGAGCAGTTCTTC. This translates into CASTPGLAGPYNEQFF.

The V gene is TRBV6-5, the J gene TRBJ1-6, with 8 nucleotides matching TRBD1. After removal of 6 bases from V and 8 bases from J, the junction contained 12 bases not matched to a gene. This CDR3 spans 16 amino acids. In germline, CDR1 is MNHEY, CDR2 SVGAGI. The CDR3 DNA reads TGTGCCAGCAGAGACAGGGGTTGGGGTATTGATTCACCCCTCCACTTT. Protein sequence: CASRDRGWGIDSPLHF.

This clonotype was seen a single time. CDR3 sequence (DNA): TGTGCCAGCAGTTACGACATCCTGAACACTGAAGCTTTCTTT. Its translation is CASSYDILNTEAFF. The chain carries TRBV12-3 or TRBV12-4 and TRBJ1-1; unclear D gene. The CDR3 runs 14 residues. The V gene lost 4 bases and the J gene lost 0 bases, with 9 bases spanning the gap.

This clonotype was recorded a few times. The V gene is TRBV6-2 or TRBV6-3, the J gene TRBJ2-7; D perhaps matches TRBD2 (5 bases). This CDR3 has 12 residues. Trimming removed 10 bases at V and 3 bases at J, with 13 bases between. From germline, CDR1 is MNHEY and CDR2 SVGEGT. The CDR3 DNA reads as TGTGCCACCTCCGAGGGCATCTACGAGCAGTACTTC. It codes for CATSEGIYEQYF.

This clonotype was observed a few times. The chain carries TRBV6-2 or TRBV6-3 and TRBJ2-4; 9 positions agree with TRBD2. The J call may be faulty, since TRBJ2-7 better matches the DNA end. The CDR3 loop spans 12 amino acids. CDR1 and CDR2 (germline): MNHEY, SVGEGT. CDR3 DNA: TGTGCCACTCTAGCGGGAATCAACGAGCAGTACTTC. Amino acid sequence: CATLAGINEQYF.

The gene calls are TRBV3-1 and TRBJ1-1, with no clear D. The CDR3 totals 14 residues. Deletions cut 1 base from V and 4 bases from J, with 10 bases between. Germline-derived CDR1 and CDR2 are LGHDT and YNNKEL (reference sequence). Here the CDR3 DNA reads TGTGCCAGCAGCCAAGGGGGAGGCGGCACTGAAGCTTTCTTT. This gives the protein CASSQGGGGTEAFF.

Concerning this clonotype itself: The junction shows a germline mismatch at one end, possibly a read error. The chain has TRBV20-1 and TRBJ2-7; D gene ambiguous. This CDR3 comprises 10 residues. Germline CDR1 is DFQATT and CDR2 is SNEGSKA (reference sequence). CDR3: CRASSYEQYF. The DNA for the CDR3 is TGCAGGGCTAGCTCCTACGAGCAGTACTTC.

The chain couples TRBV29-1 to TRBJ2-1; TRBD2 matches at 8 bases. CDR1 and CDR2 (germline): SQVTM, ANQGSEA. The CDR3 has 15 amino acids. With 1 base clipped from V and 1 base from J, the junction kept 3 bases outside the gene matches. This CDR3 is CSVEAGGGSYNEQFF. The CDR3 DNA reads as TGCAGCGTTGAAGCCGGGGGGGGGTCCTACAATGAGCAGTTCTTC.

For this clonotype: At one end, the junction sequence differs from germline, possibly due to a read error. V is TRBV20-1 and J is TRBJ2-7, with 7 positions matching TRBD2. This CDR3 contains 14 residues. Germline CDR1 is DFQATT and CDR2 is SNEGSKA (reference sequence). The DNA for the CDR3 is TGCGGTGCTAGTGTCGGCGGGAGTCGATACGAGCAGTACTTC. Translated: CGASVGGSRYEQYF.

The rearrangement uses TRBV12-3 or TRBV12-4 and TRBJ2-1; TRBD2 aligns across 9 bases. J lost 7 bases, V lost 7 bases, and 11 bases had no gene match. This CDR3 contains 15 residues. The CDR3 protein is CASNEPGLAGNEQFF. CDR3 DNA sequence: TGTGCCAGCAATGAACCGGGACTAGCAGGTAATGAGCAGTTCTTC.